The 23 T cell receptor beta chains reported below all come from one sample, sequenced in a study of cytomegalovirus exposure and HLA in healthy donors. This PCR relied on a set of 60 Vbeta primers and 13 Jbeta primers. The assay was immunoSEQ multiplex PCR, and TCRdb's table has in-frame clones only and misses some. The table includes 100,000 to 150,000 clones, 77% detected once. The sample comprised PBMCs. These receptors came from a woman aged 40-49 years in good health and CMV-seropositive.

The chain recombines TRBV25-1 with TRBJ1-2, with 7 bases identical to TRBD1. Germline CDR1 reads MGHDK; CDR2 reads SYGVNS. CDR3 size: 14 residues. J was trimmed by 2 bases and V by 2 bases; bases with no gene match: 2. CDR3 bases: TGTGCCAGCAGTGAACTGACAGGGAACTATGGCTACACCTTC. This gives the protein CASSELTGNYGYTF.

CDR3 nucleotides: TGTGCCAGCAGTGAAATTGAGGGGGCGATTCCGGGGGAGCTGTTTTTT. Encoded protein: CASSEIEGAIPGELFF. V is TRBV25-1 and J is TRBJ2-2; the match to TRBD1 covers 7 bases. With 2 bases clipped from V and 8 bases from J, the junction kept 11 bases outside the gene matches. The germline CDR1 and CDR2 sequences are MGHDK and SYGVNS. CDR3 size: 16 residues.

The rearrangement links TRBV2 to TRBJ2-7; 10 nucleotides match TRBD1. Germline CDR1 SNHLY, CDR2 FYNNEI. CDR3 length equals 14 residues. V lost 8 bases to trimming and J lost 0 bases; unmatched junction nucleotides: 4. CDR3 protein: CASLGQGSSYEQYF. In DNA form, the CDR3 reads TGTGCCAGCTTGGGACAGGGGAGCTCCTACGAGCAGTACTTC.

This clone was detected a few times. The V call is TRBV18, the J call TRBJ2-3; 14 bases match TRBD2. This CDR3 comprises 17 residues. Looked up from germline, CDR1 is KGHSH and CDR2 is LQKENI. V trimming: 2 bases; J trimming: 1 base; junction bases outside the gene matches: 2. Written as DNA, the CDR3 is TGTGCCAGCTCACCAGGGACTAGCGGGAGACGCACAGATACGCAGTATTTT. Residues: CASSPGTSGRRTDTQYF.

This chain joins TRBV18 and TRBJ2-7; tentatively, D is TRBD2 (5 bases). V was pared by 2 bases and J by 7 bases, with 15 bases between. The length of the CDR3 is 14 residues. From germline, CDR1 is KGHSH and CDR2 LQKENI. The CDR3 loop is CASSPKGVTGEQYF. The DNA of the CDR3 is TGTGCCAGCTCACCAAAGGGAGTGACGGGGGAGCAGTACTTC.

CDR3 sequence reads: CASSPPFREGNEQFF. CDR3 coding DNA: TGTGCCAGCAGTCCTCCCTTTCGAGAGGGTAATGAGCAGTTCTTC. J is TRBJ2-1 and V is TRBV7-9; TRBD2 might be the D (5 bases). CDR1 SEHNR and CDR2 FQNEAQ come from the germline V gene (reference sequence). Deletions cut 6 bases from V and 7 bases from J, with 19 bases between. The CDR3 contains 15 residues.

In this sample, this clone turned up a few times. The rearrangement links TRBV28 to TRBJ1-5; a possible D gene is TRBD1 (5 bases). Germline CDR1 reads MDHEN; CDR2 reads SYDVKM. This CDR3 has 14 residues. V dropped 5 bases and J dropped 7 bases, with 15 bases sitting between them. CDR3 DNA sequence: TGTGCCAGCAGTCTGGCAGGGAAGGCCCAGCCCCAGCATTTT. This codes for CASSLAGKAQPQHF.

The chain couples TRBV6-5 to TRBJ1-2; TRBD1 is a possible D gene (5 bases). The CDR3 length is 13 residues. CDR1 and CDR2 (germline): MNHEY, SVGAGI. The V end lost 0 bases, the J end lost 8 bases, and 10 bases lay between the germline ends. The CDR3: CASSYSMGGGYTF. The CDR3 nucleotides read TGTGCCAGCAGTTACTCTATGGGGGGGGGCTACACCTTC.

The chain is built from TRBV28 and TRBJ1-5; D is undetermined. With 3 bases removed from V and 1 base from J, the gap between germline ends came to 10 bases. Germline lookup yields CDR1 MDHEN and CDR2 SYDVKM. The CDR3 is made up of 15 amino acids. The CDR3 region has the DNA TGTGCCAGCAGTTTCATGCTAGGAAGCAATCAGCCCCAGCATTTT. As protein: CASSFMLGSNQPQHF.

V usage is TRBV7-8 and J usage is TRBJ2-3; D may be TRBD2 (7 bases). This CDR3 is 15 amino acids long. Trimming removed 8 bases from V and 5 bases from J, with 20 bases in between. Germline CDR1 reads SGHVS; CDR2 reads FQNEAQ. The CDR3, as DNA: TGTGCCAGCGGACGAGGGGGAGGGCCCGGAGATACGCAGTATTTT. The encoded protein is CASGRGGGPGDTQYF.

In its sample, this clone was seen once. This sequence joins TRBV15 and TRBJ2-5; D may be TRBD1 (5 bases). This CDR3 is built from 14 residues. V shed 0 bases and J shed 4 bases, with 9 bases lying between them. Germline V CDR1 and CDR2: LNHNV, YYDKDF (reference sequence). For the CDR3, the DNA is TGTGCCACCAGCAGAGATCTGGGGCTAGAGACCCAGTACTTC. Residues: CATSRDLGLETQYF. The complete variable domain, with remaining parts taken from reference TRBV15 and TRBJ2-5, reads DAMVIQNPRYQVTQFGKPVTLSCSQTLNHNVMYWYQQKSSQAPKLLFHYYDKDFNNEADTPDNFQSRRPNTSFCFLDIRSPGLGDTAMYLCATSRDLGLETQYFGPGTRLLVL.

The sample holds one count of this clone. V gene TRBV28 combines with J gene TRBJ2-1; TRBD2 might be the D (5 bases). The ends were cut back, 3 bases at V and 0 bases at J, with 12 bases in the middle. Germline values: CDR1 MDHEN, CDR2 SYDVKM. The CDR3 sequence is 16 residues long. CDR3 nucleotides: TGTGCCAGCAGTTTGGTTGGACTCAGCTCCTACAATGAGCAGTTCTTC. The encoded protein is CASSLVGLSSYNEQFF.

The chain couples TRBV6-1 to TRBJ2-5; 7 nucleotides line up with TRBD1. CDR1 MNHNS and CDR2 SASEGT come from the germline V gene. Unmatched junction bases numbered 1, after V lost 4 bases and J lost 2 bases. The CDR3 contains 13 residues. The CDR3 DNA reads TGTGCCAGCAGTGCGGGACAGCAAGAGACCCAGTACTTC. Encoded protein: CASSAGQQETQYF.

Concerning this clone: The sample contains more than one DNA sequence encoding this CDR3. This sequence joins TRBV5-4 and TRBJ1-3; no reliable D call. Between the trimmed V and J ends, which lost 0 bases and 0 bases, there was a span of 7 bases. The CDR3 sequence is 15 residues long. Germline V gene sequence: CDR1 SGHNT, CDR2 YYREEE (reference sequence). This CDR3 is CASSLGGNSGNTIYF. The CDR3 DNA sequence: TGTGCCAGCAGCTTGGGAGGCAACTCTGGAAACACCATATATTTT. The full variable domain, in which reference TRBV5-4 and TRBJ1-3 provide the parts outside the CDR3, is ETGVTQSPTHLIKTRGQQVTLRCSSQSGHNTVSWYQQALGQGPQFIFQYYREEENGRGNFPPRFSGLQFPNYSSELNVNALELDDSALYLCASSLGGNSGNTIYFGEGSWLTVV.

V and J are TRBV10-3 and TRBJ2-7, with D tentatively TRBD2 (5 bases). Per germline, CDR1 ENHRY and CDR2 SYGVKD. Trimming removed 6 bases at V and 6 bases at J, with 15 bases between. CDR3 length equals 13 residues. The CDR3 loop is CAIRPPASPEQYF. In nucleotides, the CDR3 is TGTGCCATCAGACCTCCTGCTAGCCCCGAGCAGTACTTC.

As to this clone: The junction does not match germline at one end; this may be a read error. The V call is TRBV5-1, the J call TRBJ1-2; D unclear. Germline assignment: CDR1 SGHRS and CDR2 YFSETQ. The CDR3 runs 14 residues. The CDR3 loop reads CAGRPVLANYGYTF. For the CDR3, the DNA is TGCGCCGGCAGACCCGTTCTAGCTAACTATGGCTACACCTTC.

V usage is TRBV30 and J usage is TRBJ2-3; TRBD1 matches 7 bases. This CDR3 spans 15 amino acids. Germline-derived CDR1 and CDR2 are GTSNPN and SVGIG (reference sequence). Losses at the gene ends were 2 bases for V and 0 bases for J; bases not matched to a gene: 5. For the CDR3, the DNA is TGTGCCTGGAGTCCGACAGGGATTAGCACAGATACGCAGTATTTT. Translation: CAWSPTGISTDTQYF.

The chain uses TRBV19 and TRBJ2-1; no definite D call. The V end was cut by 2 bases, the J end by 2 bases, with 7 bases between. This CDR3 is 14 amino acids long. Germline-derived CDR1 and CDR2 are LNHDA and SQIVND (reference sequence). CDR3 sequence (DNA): TGTGCCAGTAGTATACAGGTCACCTACAATGAGCAGTTCTTC. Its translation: CASSIQVTYNEQFF.

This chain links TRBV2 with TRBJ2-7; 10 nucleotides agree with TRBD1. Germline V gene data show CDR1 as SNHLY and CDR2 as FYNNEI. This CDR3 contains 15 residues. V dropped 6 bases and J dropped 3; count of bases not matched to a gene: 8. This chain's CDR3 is CASRPEGTGVYEQYF. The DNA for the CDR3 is TGTGCCAGCAGACCCGAGGGGACAGGGGTCTACGAGCAGTACTTC.

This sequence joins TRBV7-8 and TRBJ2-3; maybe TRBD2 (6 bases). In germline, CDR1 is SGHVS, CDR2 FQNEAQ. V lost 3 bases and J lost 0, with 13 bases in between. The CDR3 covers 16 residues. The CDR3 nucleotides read TGTGCCAGCAGCTTTAGGCCCGGGGGAAGCACAGATACGCAGTATTTT. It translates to CASSFRPGGSTDTQYF.

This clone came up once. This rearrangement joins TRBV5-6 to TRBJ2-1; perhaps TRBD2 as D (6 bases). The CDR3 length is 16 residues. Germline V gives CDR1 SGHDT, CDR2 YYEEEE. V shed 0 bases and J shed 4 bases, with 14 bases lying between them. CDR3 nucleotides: TGTGCCAGCAGCTTGGATTGGGGGGAGAGGTACAATGAGCAGTTCTTC. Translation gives CASSLDWGERYNEQFF.

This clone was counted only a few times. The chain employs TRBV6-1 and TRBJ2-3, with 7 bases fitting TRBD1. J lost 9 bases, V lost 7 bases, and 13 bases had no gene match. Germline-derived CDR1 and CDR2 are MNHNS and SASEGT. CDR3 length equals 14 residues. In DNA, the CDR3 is TGTGCCAGCATTTACAGGGGTCAAGGGGAGACGCAGTATTTT. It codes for CASIYRGQGETQYF.

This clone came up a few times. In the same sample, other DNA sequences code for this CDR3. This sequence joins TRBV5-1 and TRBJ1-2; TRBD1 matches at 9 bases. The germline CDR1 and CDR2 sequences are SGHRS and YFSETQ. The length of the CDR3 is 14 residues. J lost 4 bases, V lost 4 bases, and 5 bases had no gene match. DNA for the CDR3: TGCGCCAGCAGCCCAGGACAGGGGAGCTATGGCTACACCTTC. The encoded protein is CASSPGQGSYGYTF. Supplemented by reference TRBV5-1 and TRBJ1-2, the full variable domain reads KAGVTQTPRYLIKTRGQQVTLSCSPISGHRSVSWYQQTPGQGLQFLFEYFSETQRNKGNFPGRFSGRQFSNSRSEMNVSTLELGDSALYLCASSPGQGSYGYTFGSGTRLTVV.